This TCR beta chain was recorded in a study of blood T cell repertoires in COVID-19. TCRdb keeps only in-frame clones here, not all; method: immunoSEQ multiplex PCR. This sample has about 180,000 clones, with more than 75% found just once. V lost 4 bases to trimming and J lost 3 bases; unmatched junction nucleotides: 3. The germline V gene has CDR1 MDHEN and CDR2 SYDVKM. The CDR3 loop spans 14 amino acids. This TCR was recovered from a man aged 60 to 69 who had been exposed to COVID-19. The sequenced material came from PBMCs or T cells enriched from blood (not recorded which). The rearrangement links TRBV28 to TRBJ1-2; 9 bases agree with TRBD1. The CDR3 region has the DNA TGTGCCAGCAGTTCAACAGGGGGCCACTATGGCTACACCTTC. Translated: CASSSTGGHYGYTF.